Detailed here is one T cell receptor (beta chain). Its antigen is undetermined. The data originate from a study of beta chain features in type 1 diabetes. Findings and limits, study-wide: In all four CD4+ subsets, TCRB CDR3 length was significantly, moderately reduced in type 1 diabetes.

Every bit of the isolated RNA underwent reverse transcription, so sequencing read expressed TCRB transcripts. Here immunoSEQ multiplex PCR was the method, and the copy in TCRdb shows in-frame clones only, minus some. The sample has about 160,000 clones, almost 65% seen once. The clonotype was recovered from a man aged 25 to 40 with type 1 diabetes. Specimen: naive CD4+ T cells from blood.

The DNA of the CDR3 is TGTGCCTGGGCCGCCGACAGGGGCAATGAGCAGTTCTTC. Amino acids: CAWAADRGNEQFF. J is TRBJ2-1 and V is TRBV30, with 8 bases lining up with TRBD1. Germline trimming cut 5 bases from V and 6 bases from J; bases unmatched to any gene: 6. The CDR3 has 13 residues. Germline V CDR1 and CDR2: GTSNPN, SVGIG (reference sequence). Full variable domain (rest looked up from reference TRBV30 and TRBJ2-1): SQTIHQWPATLVQPVGSPLSLECTVEGTSNPNLYWYRQAAGRGLQLLFYSVGIGQISSEVPQNLSASRPQDRQFILSSKKLLLSDSGFYLCAWAADRGNEQFFGPGTRLTVL.